These 26 T cell receptor beta chains originate from one sample sequenced in a study of blood T cell dynamics during melanoma immunotherapy. Time point here: pre-treatment baseline. Method: immunoSEQ multiplex PCR; TCRdb's copy keeps in-frame clones and lacks some. The sample holds approximately 15,000 clones; 65% to 90% are singletons and the top ten take about 7.6%. The sample in question was blood, obtained from a patient treated with checkpoint blockade. All receptors come from a human donor with melanoma.

This chain joins TRBV5-1 and TRBJ1-2, with D perhaps matching TRBD1 (6 bases). The V and J ends lost 0 bases and 1 base respectively, with 7 bases between them. CDR3 length: 14 amino acids. In germline, CDR1 is SGHRS, CDR2 YFSETQ. The CDR3 DNA reads as TGCGCCAGCAGCTTGGGGGACAATAACTATGGCTACACCTTC. Amino acids: CASSLGDNNYGYTF.

The chain joins TRBV4-2 to TRBJ2-1, with 8 bases identical to TRBD2. V shed 0 bases and J 8 bases; nucleotides not matched to a gene: 9. Germline CDR1 and CDR2: LGHNA and YNFKEQ. CDR3 length equals 16 residues. Here the CDR3 reads CASSQDRSAGADEQFF. Here the CDR3 DNA reads TGTGCCAGCAGCCAAGATCGGTCAGCGGGGGCGGATGAGCAGTTCTTC.

This chain joins TRBV5-6 and TRBJ1-6; D might be TRBD1 (5 bases). The CDR3 runs to 15 residues. Trimming took off 0 bases at V and 7 bases at J, with 11 bases between the two ends. Germline assignment: CDR1 SGHDT and CDR2 YYEEEE. The CDR3 sequence is CASSLAGGWNSPLHF. The CDR3 region has the DNA TGTGCCAGCAGCTTGGCTGGGGGGTGGAATTCACCCCTCCACTTT.

The chain has TRBV19 and TRBJ1-6; weak D call: TRBD1 (6 bases). This CDR3 is 15 amino acids long. Trimming left V 6 bases short and J 6 bases short, with 15 bases between. Germline V CDR1 and CDR2: LNHDA, SQIVND (reference sequence). The CDR3 spells CASSQKQGGNSPLHF. In nucleotides, the CDR3 is TGTGCCAGTAGCCAGAAACAGGGCGGTAATTCACCCCTCCACTTT.

V and J are TRBV28 and TRBJ1-2, with no clear D. Trimming stripped 2 bases from V and 4 bases from J, with 5 bases between. CDR3 length: 12 amino acids. Looked up from germline, CDR1 is MDHEN and CDR2 is SYDVKM. CDR3 DNA sequence: TGTGCCAGCAGTTTAGGAGGCTATGGCTACACCTTC. It encodes CASSLGGYGYTF.

This clone was seen only a few times. The chain is built from TRBV7-2 and TRBJ1-2; 10 nucleotides match TRBD1. Trimming removed 1 base from V and 4 bases from J; junction bases left unmatched: 3. The CDR3 loop spans 15 amino acids. Germline CDR1 SGHTA, CDR2 FQGNSA. The CDR3 region is CASSLETGGAYGYTF. The CDR3 region has the DNA TGTGCCAGCAGCTTAGAGACAGGGGGCGCCTATGGCTACACCTTC.

CDR3 nucleotide sequence: TGTGCCAGCAGCGAACGAGCGCGGCAGTTCTTC. This gives the protein CASSERARQFF. V is TRBV7-2 and J is TRBJ2-1, with D unclear. V gave up 5 bases and J gave up 12 bases, with 11 bases separating them. The CDR3 is made up of 11 amino acids. Germline V gives CDR1 SGHTA, CDR2 FQGNSA.

The chain has TRBV5-4 and TRBJ2-1, with 9 positions matching TRBD2. Trimming cost V 0 bases and J 5 bases; bases outside gene matches: 15. Germline lookup yields CDR1 SGHNT and CDR2 YYREEE (reference sequence). The CDR3 loop spans 19 amino acids. In DNA form, the CDR3 reads TGTGCCAGCAGCTTGGCCGGGGCGGGAGGGCCGATGGGGAACAATGAGCAGTTCTTC. Translated, it gives CASSLAGAGGPMGNNEQFF.

The chain joins TRBV5-1 to TRBJ2-7; D remains ambiguous. The CDR3 has 12 amino acids. Per the germline V gene, CDR1 is SGHRS and CDR2 is YFSETQ. V was trimmed by 1 base and J by 4 bases, leaving 6 bases between them. CDR3 bases: TGCGCCAGCAGCTTGAACGAGTACGAGCAGTACTTC. This codes for CASSLNEYEQYF.

V is TRBV9 and J is TRBJ2-1, with 7 bases fitting TRBD2. The V gene end was trimmed by 0 bases and the J gene end by 5 bases; junction bases not matched to a gene: 5. This CDR3 spans 15 amino acids. Germline assignment: CDR1 SGDLS and CDR2 YYNGEE. In DNA form, the CDR3 reads TGTGCCAGCAGCGTAGAGGGAGGGCGCGACAATGAGCAGTTCTTC. It specifies CASSVEGGRDNEQFF.

V gene TRBV19 combines with J gene TRBJ2-5, with a weak D call TRBD1 (6 bases). Judging by the DNA end, TRBJ2-7 fits better; the J call may be wrong. The germline V gene encodes CDR1 LNHDA and CDR2 SQIVND (reference sequence). The CDR3 is made up of 15 amino acids. The CDR3 nucleotides read TGTGCCAGTAGTTCTTCCGCCGACAGGCTATACGAGCAGTACTTC. Translated, it gives CASSSSADRLYEQYF.

The rearrangement joins TRBV4-2 to TRBJ2-7, with 8 bases matching TRBD1. CDR3 length: 15 residues. Germline assignment: CDR1 LGHNA and CDR2 YNFKEQ. With V trimmed by 5 bases and J by 3 bases, 9 bases remained unmatched. The CDR3 sequence: CASSSSGTGLYEQYF. The CDR3 DNA sequence: TGTGCCAGCAGCTCATCCGGGACAGGCCTCTACGAGCAGTACTTC.

The chain has TRBV7-9 and TRBJ1-2, with 11 nucleotides matching TRBD1. The ends lost 5 bases at V and 8 bases at J; junction bases unmatched: 7. The CDR3 consists of 14 residues. Germline values: CDR1 SEHNR, CDR2 FQNEAQ (reference sequence). The CDR3 DNA follows: TGTGCCAGCAGCCCCCAAGGGACAGGGGGAGGCTACACCTTC. It yields the protein CASSPQGTGGGYTF.

This clone was seen only a few times. The chain links TRBV7-2 to TRBJ2-7; D not resolved. Trimming left V 5 bases short and J 0 bases short, with 17 bases between. Germline assignment: CDR1 SGHTA and CDR2 FQGNSA. CDR3 length: 16 residues. CDR3 sequence (DNA): TGTGCCAGCAGCCCCACTGTGGCGGTGAGCTCCTACGAGCAGTACTTC. This sequence encodes CASSPTVAVSSYEQYF.

V usage is TRBV5-4 and J usage is TRBJ2-7; the D is unclear. CDR3 length equals 14 residues. The V gene lost 0 bases and the J gene lost 2 bases, with 9 bases spanning the gap. In germline, CDR1 is SGHNT, CDR2 YYREEE (reference sequence). CDR3 in DNA: TGTGCCAGCAGCTTGGACGACGGGCCCTACGAGCAGTACTTC. Translating it yields CASSLDDGPYEQYF.

The V call is TRBV7-2, the J call TRBJ2-1; D is unresolved. The CDR3 contains 13 residues. Germline assignment: CDR1 SGHTA and CDR2 FQGNSA. V was pared by 1 base and J by 10 bases, with 11 bases between. CDR3 sequence reads: CASSLGRRPEQFF. CDR3 nucleotides: TGTGCCAGCAGCTTAGGGAGACGCCCCGAGCAGTTCTTC.

This chain connects TRBV28 to TRBJ2-5; D gene ambiguous. Trimming removed 3 bases at V and 5 bases at J, with 7 bases between. The CDR3 is made up of 12 amino acids. The germline CDR1 and CDR2 sequences are MDHEN and SYDVKM. The CDR3 sequence: CASSFSVETQYF. CDR3 nucleotides: TGTGCCAGCAGTTTTTCTGTGGAGACCCAGTACTTC.

The genes are TRBV5-1 and TRBJ1-2; 7 bases line up with TRBD1. Unmatched junction bases numbered 12, after V lost 6 bases and J lost 7 bases. This CDR3 is 14 amino acids long. The V gene's germline CDR1 is SGHRS and CDR2 YFSETQ. CDR3 nucleotide sequence: TGCGCCAGCAAGCAGGGGGTCCAGGGAACTGGCTACACCTTC. It specifies CASKQGVQGTGYTF.

The rearrangement uses TRBV5-6 and TRBJ1-1; TRBD1 agrees at 8 bases. The CDR3 is 13 amino acids. V gave up 2 bases and J gave up 4 bases; unmatched junction bases: 1. Germline CDR1 is SGHDT and CDR2 is YYEEEE. The CDR3 protein is CASSFGTGTEAFF. The CDR3 DNA reads TGTGCCAGCAGCTTCGGGACAGGCACTGAAGCTTTCTTT.

The chain recombines TRBV5-1 with TRBJ1-2; D call uncertain. V lost 0 bases to trimming and J lost 1 base, with 10 bases between them. Looked up from germline, CDR1 is SGHRS and CDR2 is YFSETQ. The CDR3 covers 15 residues. CDR3 in DNA: TGCGCCAGCAGCTTGGCCTCTGGGTTTAACTATGGCTACACCTTC. Amino acids: CASSLASGFNYGYTF.

The V gene is TRBV7-8, the J gene TRBJ2-7; the D gene is possibly TRBD2 (5 bases). This CDR3 is 15 amino acids long. Germline V gives CDR1 SGHVS, CDR2 FQNEAQ. Trimming shortened V by 1 base and J by 5 bases, and 15 bases separated the two germline ends. CDR3 DNA sequence: TGTGCCAGCAGCTTAGGTCGTGGCGGGCTCCACGAGCAGTACTTC. It translates to CASSLGRGGLHEQYF.

This chain connects TRBV7-2 to TRBJ2-1; 8 positions match TRBD2. The junction had 5 bases not matched to a gene; V was cut back by 2 bases and J by 5 bases. CDR1 is SGHTA, CDR2 FQGNSA, per germline. This CDR3 has 15 amino acids. CDR3 sequence reads: CASSLILAGNNEQFF. CDR3 nucleotide sequence: TGTGCCAGCAGCTTAATATTAGCGGGAAACAATGAGCAGTTCTTC.

This clone was observed a single time. V and J are TRBV7-2 and TRBJ2-2, with 11 bases aligning to TRBD2. V lost 5 bases, J lost 2 bases, and 10 bases stayed unmatched. There are 18 residues in the CDR3. CDR1 and CDR2 from the germline V gene are SGHTA and FQGNSA. CDR3 residues: CASSRTSGRFPNTGELFF. The CDR3 region has the DNA TGTGCCAGCAGCAGAACTAGCGGGAGATTCCCCAACACCGGGGAGCTGTTTTTT.

This clone was observed a single time. This rearrangement joins TRBV7-9 to TRBJ2-5, with 9 bases fitting TRBD1. Germline V gene data show CDR1 as SEHNR and CDR2 as FQNEAQ (reference sequence). J was trimmed by 3 bases and V by 5 bases; bases with no gene match: 7. This CDR3 spans 15 amino acids. In DNA form, the CDR3 reads TGTGCCAGCAGCCCTCACCGGGACAGGGAAGAGACCCAGTACTTC. Encoded protein: CASSPHRDREETQYF.

V usage is TRBV15 and J usage is TRBJ2-7; D ambiguous. CDR1 and CDR2 from the germline V gene are LNHNV and YYDKDF (reference sequence). This CDR3 spans 13 amino acids. Deletions cut 1 base from V and 2 bases from J, with 6 bases between. DNA for the CDR3: TGTGCCACCAGCAGAGGCCAGACCTACGAGCAGTACTTC. It yields the protein CATSRGQTYEQYF.

The chain joins TRBV11-3 to TRBJ2-1; 11 bases are a match to TRBD2. CDR1 and CDR2 (germline): SGHNT, YENEEA. V lost 3 bases and J lost 8; bases outside the gene matches: 6. The CDR3 is 15 amino acids. The CDR3 is CASSFTSGSIDEQFF. DNA for the CDR3: TGTGCCAGCAGCTTCACTAGCGGGAGTATAGATGAGCAGTTCTTC.